The clone carrying this TCR beta chain showed up just once. The data belong to a study of blood T cell repertoires in COVID-19. Study details: Material from acute and convalescent COVID-19 was sourced from the United States, Italy and Spain. PBMCs, B-cell-depleted T cells, or T cells provided the cDNA or gDNA that made up the material.

Original data processing: Estimates of nucleated cell counts were drawn from the amplification of reference gene primers. Some clones are missing from TCRdb's copy, which holds only in-frame ones; the method was immunoSEQ multiplex PCR. V, J and clone size derive from that table, while D and trimming were established from the DNA sequence. The sample contains under 150,000 clones, approximately 84% of which appear only once. V was clipped by 1 base and J by 6 bases, with 6 bases between them. Germline V gene sequence: CDR1 KGHSH, CDR2 LQKENI. The CDR3 contains 12 residues. The source material was peripheral blood. The V gene is TRBV18, the J gene TRBJ1-2, with D perhaps TRBD1 (5 bases). The sequence was obtained from a woman aged 40 to 50 with acute or convalescent COVID-19. CDR3 in amino acids: CASSPQGNGYTF. The CDR3 DNA reads as TGTGCCAGCTCACCACAGGGGAATGGCTACACCTTC.